The 26 T cell receptor beta chains below all came from one sample that was sequenced in a study of cytotoxic CD8 clonotypes in ibrutinib-treated CLL. The data were produced by immunoSEQ multiplex PCR, yet TCRdb's version contains in-frame clones alone and is incomplete. The data hold around 140,000 clones, with about 78% observed a single time. The sequencing here drew on PBMCs, taken after 24 months of ibrutinib treatment. These receptors all stem from a human donor with chronic lymphocytic leukemia.

This clone has just one count. V usage is TRBV10-2 and J usage is TRBJ2-2; D tentatively fits TRBD1 or TRBD2 (5 bases each). This CDR3 comprises 14 residues. CDR1 WSHSY and CDR2 SAAADI come from the germline V gene. The V end lost 11 bases, the J end lost 3 bases, and 16 bases lay between the germline ends. The CDR3 DNA sequence: TGCGCCTCCTCCCCGGGACCCTACACCGGGGAGCTGTTTTTT. Protein sequence: CASSPGPYTGELFF.

Only a few counts were recorded for this clone. The chain has TRBV11-2 and TRBJ1-4; 10 bases are a match to TRBD1. Trimming took 5 bases from V and 5 from J; bases not matched to a gene: 5. The germline CDR1 and CDR2 sequences are SGHAT and FQNNGV. The length of the CDR3 is 15 residues. Here the CDR3 DNA reads TGTGCCAGCAGCCCCGGACAGGGGGGGAATGAAAAACTGTTTTTT. This sequence encodes CASSPGQGGNEKLFF.

J is TRBJ1-5 and V is TRBV27; D may be TRBD1 (6 bases). Per germline, CDR1 MNHEY and CDR2 SMNVEV (reference sequence). Trimming stripped 8 bases from V and 0 bases from J, with 14 bases between. There are 15 residues in the CDR3. Written as DNA, the CDR3 is TGTGCCAGCGGCGAGACAGGCTATAGCAATCAGCCCCAGCATTTT. This sequence encodes CASGETGYSNQPQHF.

This clone has only one observation. The chain combines TRBV4-2 with TRBJ1-6; the D gene is possibly TRBD1 (5 bases). The CDR3 totals 18 residues. Trimming cost V 7 bases and J 2 bases, with 21 bases left between them. Germline CDR1 is LGHNA and CDR2 is YNFKEQ. CDR3 amino acids: CASTPSWGLGTYNSPLHF. As DNA, the CDR3 is TGTGCCAGCACCCCGTCCTGGGGACTGGGCACCTATAATTCACCCCTCCACTTT.

V and J are TRBV6-5 and TRBJ2-1; tentative D call: TRBD2 (5 bases). V was shortened by 6 bases and J by 8 bases, with 20 bases between the two germline ends. Germline V gene sequence: CDR1 MNHEY, CDR2 SVGAGI. The CDR3 contains 15 residues. CDR3 sequence: CASRTPGVLSHEQFF. CDR3 coding DNA: TGTGCCAGCAGGACCCCCGGGGTTTTGAGCCATGAGCAGTTCTTC.

The chain recombines TRBV5-1 with TRBJ2-3; 8 positions match TRBD2. The J segment lost 4 bases and the V segment lost 2 bases, leaving 6 bases of the junction unmatched. The CDR3 is made up of 15 amino acids. Germline V gene lookup returns CDR1 SGHRS and CDR2 YFSETQ. The CDR3 sequence: CASSFAGGPADTQYF. The DNA for the CDR3 is TGCGCCAGCAGCTTCGCGGGAGGCCCCGCAGATACGCAGTATTTT. Full variable domain (outside the CDR3, taken from reference TRBV5-1 and TRBJ2-3): KAGVTQTPRYLIKTRGQQVTLSCSPISGHRSVSWYQQTPGQGLQFLFEYFSETQRNKGNFPGRFSGRQFSNSRSEMNVSTLELGDSALYLCASSFAGGPADTQYFGPGTRLTVL.

This chain connects TRBV28 to TRBJ2-7, with 7 bases aligning to TRBD1. The V gene's germline CDR1 is MDHEN and CDR2 SYDVKM. V was clipped by 7 bases and J by 5 bases; unmatched bases: 14. This CDR3 has 15 amino acids. CDR3 bases: TGTGCCAGCATCCCCACGGACAGGCCACCGGACGAGCAGTACTTC. It specifies CASIPTDRPPDEQYF.

This rearrangement joins TRBV5-4 to TRBJ2-7, with TRBD1 as a possible D gene (6 bases). The CDR3 has 18 amino acids. CDR1 is SGHNT and CDR2 is YYREEE in the germline V gene (reference sequence). V was trimmed by 3 bases and J by 3 bases, leaving 25 bases between them. CDR3 bases: TGTGCCAGCAGCTCCCCGGGACAAGCGCTTCAATCTGACTACGAGCAGTACTTC. Amino acids: CASSSPGQALQSDYEQYF.

V is TRBV5-1 and J is TRBJ1-1; no definite D call. The germline V gene encodes CDR1 SGHRS and CDR2 YFSETQ. CDR3 length: 14 amino acids. The V end was cut by 4 bases, the J end by 1 base, with 11 bases between. The CDR3 loop is CASSPDTANTEAFF. As DNA, the CDR3 is TGCGCCAGCAGCCCCGATACAGCGAACACTGAAGCTTTCTTT.

This sequence joins TRBV27 and TRBJ2-3; no reliable D call. The length of the CDR3 is 12 residues. Germline CDR1 MNHEY, CDR2 SMNVEV (reference sequence). With 5 bases removed from V and 5 bases from J, the gap between germline ends came to 8 bases. CDR3 loop: CASSPSGDTQYF. The CDR3 DNA reads TGTGCCAGCAGTCCATCCGGAGATACGCAGTATTTT.

The rearrangement joins TRBV4-1 to TRBJ1-1; TRBD1 is a possible D gene (5 bases). This CDR3 is built from 15 residues. In germline, CDR1 is MGHRA, CDR2 YSYEKL. Between the trimmed V and J ends, which lost 10 bases and 1 base, there was a span of 19 bases. The CDR3 is CATRDLKKKNTEAFF. The CDR3, as DNA: TGCGCCACCCGGGACCTCAAAAAAAAGAACACTGAAGCTTTCTTT.

J is TRBJ2-7 and V is TRBV10-3, with D tentatively TRBD1 (6 bases). The CDR3 totals 12 residues. Deletions cut 8 bases from V and 6 bases from J, with 14 bases between. CDR1 and CDR2 (germline): ENHRY, SYGVKD. This CDR3 is CAIGRGASEQYF. CDR3 DNA sequence: TGTGCCATCGGCAGGGGAGCCTCCGAGCAGTACTTC.

The chain employs TRBV7-6 and TRBJ1-2; D call uncertain. The V end lost 4 bases, the J end lost 2 bases, and 8 bases lay between the germline ends. Germline assignment: CDR1 SGHVS and CDR2 FNYEAQ. The CDR3 sequence is 13 residues long. CDR3: CASSSVANYGYTF. The CDR3 nucleotides are TGTGCCAGCAGCTCGGTGGCGAACTATGGCTACACCTTC.

The V gene is TRBV7-2, the J gene TRBJ2-5; TRBD2 matches at 11 bases. The J segment lost 1 base and the V segment lost 6 bases, leaving 4 bases of the junction unmatched. Germline CDR1 SGHTA, CDR2 FQGNSA. The CDR3 sequence is 15 residues long. The CDR3 nucleotides read TGTGCCAGCAGTCCTAGCGGGGGGACCCAAGAGACCCAGTACTTC. Translating gives CASSPSGGTQETQYF.

The chain uses TRBV5-1 and TRBJ2-5; D may be TRBD1 (6 bases). CDR1 and CDR2 (germline): SGHRS, YFSETQ. The CDR3 covers 13 residues. Trimming took off 5 bases at V and 5 bases at J, with 13 bases between the two ends. The CDR3 nucleotides read TGCGCCAGCAGGCCCCAGGGGATGGAGACCCAGTACTTC. It yields the protein CASRPQGMETQYF.

This sequence joins TRBV11-2 and TRBJ2-2, with TRBD2 matching 7 bases. Unmatched junction bases numbered 8, after V lost 9 bases and J lost 4 bases. The germline CDR1 and CDR2 sequences are SGHAT and FQNNGV. This CDR3 contains 14 residues. Here the CDR3 reads CASARAGITGELFF. Written as DNA, the CDR3 is TGTGCCAGTGCGCGAGCGGGGATCACCGGGGAGCTGTTTTTT.

The chain has TRBV28 and TRBJ1-2; the D is unclear. The germline CDR1 and CDR2 sequences are MDHEN and SYDVKM. Trimming shortened V by 11 bases and J by 11 bases, and 15 bases separated the two germline ends. The CDR3 is 10 residues long. CDR3 loop: CASLDVRYTF. DNA of the CDR3: TGTGCCTCCTTGGACGTTCGGTACACCTTC.

The chain couples TRBV28 to TRBJ2-3; D may be TRBD1 (5 bases). The V gene lost 6 bases and the J gene lost 1 base, with 29 bases spanning the gap. This CDR3 has 20 amino acids. Germline values: CDR1 MDHEN, CDR2 SYDVKM. CDR3 region: CASRRPPVFLQVEGTDTQYF. Written as DNA, the CDR3 is TGTGCCAGCAGGCGCCCACCCGTATTCCTACAGGTTGAAGGCACAGATACGCAGTATTTT.

V gene TRBV28 combines with J gene TRBJ2-7, with D hard to call. This CDR3 has 11 amino acids. The V and J ends lost 7 bases and 4 bases respectively, with 8 bases between them. The V gene's germline CDR1 is MDHEN and CDR2 SYDVKM. CDR3 in amino acids: CASTYRYEQYF. The CDR3 DNA sequence: TGTGCCAGCACTTACAGATACGAGCAGTACTTC.

The chain carries TRBV27 and TRBJ1-5, with 8 bases lining up with TRBD1. The CDR3 extends over 20 amino acids. The J segment lost 2 bases and the V segment lost 8 bases, leaving 23 bases of the junction unmatched. CDR1 MNHEY and CDR2 SMNVEV come from the germline V gene (reference sequence). CDR3 sequence (DNA): TGTGCCAGCCGAAACAGGGGGACAAGGGGCTCGGGAAGGGGCAATCAGCCCCAGCATTTT. Encoded protein: CASRNRGTRGSGRGNQPQHF.

V and J are TRBV2 and TRBJ2-5, with TRBD1 as a possible D gene (6 bases). CDR1 SNHLY and CDR2 FYNNEI come from the germline V gene. V lost 2 bases and J lost 3, with 13 bases in between. CDR3 length: 15 residues. The CDR3 reads CASSEYAAGEETQYF. The CDR3 coding sequence is TGTGCCAGCAGTGAATATGCGGCAGGGGAAGAGACCCAGTACTTC.

The V call is TRBV7-6, the J call TRBJ2-1; TRBD1 might be the D (6 bases). Between the trimmed V and J ends, which lost 3 bases and 6 bases, there was a span of 18 bases. The CDR3 consists of 16 residues. Germline-derived CDR1 and CDR2 are SGHVS and FNYEAQ. DNA of the CDR3: TGTGCCAGCAGCTTGGCCGAGGACAGTGTGGGCAATGAGCAGTTCTTC. This encodes CASSLAEDSVGNEQFF.

The CDR3 DNA follows: TGTGCCTCCGGACAGCAACAAGAGACCCAGTACTTC. Its translation is CASGQQQETQYF. This chain links TRBV6-1 with TRBJ2-5; TRBD1 might be the D (6 bases). Trimming cost V 11 bases and J 2 bases, with 12 bases left between them. Germline-derived CDR1 and CDR2 are MNHNS and SASEGT. This CDR3 spans 12 amino acids.

Concerning this clone itself: This CDR3 is also generated by other DNA sequences in the sample. The J gene is TRBJ1-4, the V gene TRBV7-2; 10 bases are a match to TRBD1. This CDR3 spans 15 amino acids. Trimming took 5 bases from V and 8 from J; bases not matched to a gene: 8. Germline V gene sequence: CDR1 SGHTA, CDR2 FQGNSA. CDR3: CASSPRQGAREKLFF. The CDR3 DNA reads as TGTGCCAGCAGCCCCCGACAGGGGGCGAGAGAAAAACTGTTTTTT.

This clone showed up just once. The J gene is TRBJ2-7, the V gene TRBV27; the D gene could be TRBD1 or TRBD2 (5 bases each). Trimming took off 3 bases at V and 6 bases at J, with 18 bases between the two ends. From germline, CDR1 is MNHEY and CDR2 SMNVEV (reference sequence). The CDR3 runs 15 residues. CDR3 loop: CASSLPGTPSSEQYF. The CDR3 region has the DNA TGTGCCAGCAGTTTGCCCGGGACCCCCTCATCCGAGCAGTACTTC.

V and J are TRBV7-3 and TRBJ2-2; D uncertain. Germline V lookup: CDR1 SGHTA, CDR2 FQGTGA. The CDR3 is 13 amino acids. Trimming removed 5 bases from V and 7 bases from J, with 11 bases in between. The DNA of the CDR3 is TGTGCCAGCAGCCCTAGTGGGTACGGGGAGCTGTTTTTT. It is translated as CASSPSGYGELFF.